This T cell receptor (beta chain) was sequenced during a study of cytomegalovirus exposure and HLA in healthy donors. Study-wide context: Among the roughly 430 genotyped donors, 65% to 90% were placed in the Caucasian-associated ancestry cluster.

The CDR3 is made up of 15 amino acids. J gave up 3 bases and V 7 bases, and 7 bases lay outside the gene matches. The germline V gene encodes CDR1 LNHDA and CDR2 SQIVND (reference sequence). Primers: 60 Vbeta forward and 13 Jbeta reverse. The protocol was immunoSEQ multiplex PCR, while the TCRdb copy is restricted to in-frame clones and leaves out a portion. Its listing shows 50,000 to 70,000 clones. The study sampled nominally healthy donors, though unrecorded immune exposures were likely. The sequencing sample was made of PBMCs. This TCR was recovered from a woman younger than 30 in good health and CMV-seronegative. J is TRBJ2-2 and V is TRBV19; 8 bases fit TRBD1. The CDR3 DNA reads as TGTGCCAGTATGACAGGGACAGGATACACCGGGGAGCTGTTTTTT. Amino acid sequence: CASMTGTGYTGELFF.